This passage covers 29 T cell receptor beta chains from one sample sequenced in a study of early T cells in non-severe SARS-CoV-2 infection. MiXCR, applied by TCRdb to the 5' RACE reads, yields one record per CDR3 protein. The sample contains about 36,000 distinct CDR3 sequences, approximately 8.9% of which appear only once. The material sequenced was whole blood. These receptors originate from an adult who was a healthcare worker with PCR-confirmed SARS-CoV-2 infection or an uninfected control (not recorded which).

This clonotype was seen more than once but under ten times. This chain joins TRBV2 and TRBJ2-3; 7 bases line up with TRBD2. Looked up from germline, CDR1 is SNHLY and CDR2 is FYNNEI. The CDR3 length is 12 residues. The junction had 0 bases not matched to a gene; V was cut back by 4 bases and J by 5 bases. In DNA, the CDR3 is TGTGCCAGCAGTGTAGCGGGAGATACGCAGTATTTT. It is translated as CASSVAGDTQYF. Filled out from reference TRBV2 and TRBJ2-3, the complete variable domain reads EPEVTQTPSHQVTQMGQEVILRCVPISNHLYFYWYRQILGQKVEFLVSFYNNEISEKSEIFDDQFSVERPDGSNFTLKIRSTKLEDSAMYFCASSVAGDTQYFGPGTRLTVL.

In its sample, this clonotype was seen many times. The chain links TRBV5-1 to TRBJ2-3; D could derive from TRBD1 or TRBD2 (5 bases each). Germline V gene data show CDR1 as SGHRS and CDR2 as YFSETQ. V lost 3 bases and J 2 bases, leaving 16 bases between the germline ends. This CDR3 spans 16 amino acids. CDR3 nucleotides: TGCGCCAGCAGCTCCCAACCTCAGGGAGACACAGATACGCAGTATTTT. As protein: CASSSQPQGDTDTQYF.

This clonotype was counted at least ten times. J is TRBJ2-7 and V is TRBV11-1, with D perhaps matching TRBD2 (6 bases). Germline V gene lookup returns CDR1 SGHAT and CDR2 FQDESV (reference sequence). The CDR3 is made up of 15 amino acids. The germline V and J ends were trimmed by 2 bases and 2 bases, with 13 bases remaining between them. The CDR3 is CASSLFSGAPYEQYF. The CDR3 nucleotides read TGTGCCAGCAGCTTATTTAGCGGCGCCCCCTACGAGCAGTACTTC.

The table lists this clonotype with a few counts. V gene TRBV5-4 combines with J gene TRBJ2-3; possible D gene TRBD2, 6 bases. Looked up from germline, CDR1 is SGHNT and CDR2 is YYREEE (reference sequence). The CDR3 extends over 16 amino acids. The V end lost 0 bases, the J end lost 5 bases, and 16 bases lay between the germline ends. CDR3 nucleotide sequence: TGTGCCAGCAGCTTGGAACCGACCCAGGGAGGAGATACGCAGTATTTT. This encodes CASSLEPTQGGDTQYF.

This clonotype came up a few times. The chain recombines TRBV5-1 with TRBJ1-5; 11 bases align to TRBD1. V trimming: 3 bases; J trimming: 5 bases; junction bases outside the gene matches: 1. The germline V gene has CDR1 SGHRS and CDR2 YFSETQ. This CDR3 region has 14 residues. The CDR3 region is CASSWTGGDQPQHF. The CDR3 region has the DNA TGCGCCAGCAGCTGGACAGGGGGCGATCAGCCCCAGCATTTT.

This clonotype was observed at least ten times. The J gene is TRBJ1-1, the V gene TRBV7-2; D unclear. The V gene lost 2 bases and the J gene lost 9 bases, with 13 bases spanning the gap. CDR1 is SGHTA and CDR2 is FQGNSA in the germline V gene. The CDR3 consists of 13 residues. CDR3 in amino acids: CASSLRPVGKAFF. The DNA for the CDR3 is TGTGCCAGCAGCTTACGACCCGTAGGGAAAGCTTTCTTT.

This clonotype was found many times. CDR3 region: CASRNRDAGGGNEQFF. For the CDR3, the DNA is TGTGCCTCCCGCAATCGGGACGCCGGAGGCGGCAATGAGCAGTTCTTC. This chain links TRBV10-3 with TRBJ2-1; the D gene could be TRBD1 or TRBD2 (5 bases each). V was pared by 11 bases and J by 6 bases, with 26 bases between. The CDR3 is 16 residues long. The germline CDR1 and CDR2 sequences are ENHRY and SYGVKD.

A few counts support this clonotype. The gene calls are TRBV11-2 and TRBJ1-3; D remains unclear. The CDR3 covers 14 residues. Trimming removed 3 bases at V and 0 bases at J, with 6 bases between. The V gene's germline CDR1 is SGHAT and CDR2 FQNNGV. The CDR3 DNA reads as TGTGCCAGCAGCTTGTTAAACTCTGGAAACACCATATATTTT. Protein sequence: CASSLLNSGNTIYF.

V and J are TRBV20-1 and TRBJ2-3; 11 positions agree with TRBD2. With V trimmed by 6 bases and J by 8 bases, 16 bases remained unmatched. CDR3 length: 16 residues. Germline assignment: CDR1 DFQATT and CDR2 SNEGSKA (reference sequence). The CDR3 sequence: CSAPRWASGGFGTQYF. In DNA, the CDR3 is TGCAGTGCCCCGAGATGGGCTAGCGGGGGGTTCGGTACGCAGTATTTT.

This clonotype was seen at least ten times. This chain joins TRBV12-3 or TRBV12-4 and TRBJ2-1; D not resolved. Trimming removed 3 bases at V and 4 bases at J, with 10 bases between. The CDR3 extends over 14 amino acids. CDR3 loop: CASSLKGLYNEQFF. The CDR3 coding sequence is TGTGCCAGCAGTTTGAAGGGTCTTTACAATGAGCAGTTCTTC.

This clonotype was seen a handful of times. The chain joins TRBV28 to TRBJ1-2; tentative D call: TRBD1 (5 bases). The CDR3 runs to 15 residues. Germline CDR1 is MDHEN and CDR2 is SYDVKM. Trimming cost V 1 base and J 0 bases, with 9 bases left between them. The CDR3 is CASSLFDRTNYGYTF. CDR3 DNA sequence: TGTGCCAGCAGTTTATTCGACAGAACTAACTATGGCTACACCTTC.

The chain carries TRBV28 and TRBJ1-6; D ambiguous. The CDR3 has 16 residues. V was clipped by 3 bases and J by 5 bases, with 14 bases between them. Per the germline V gene, CDR1 is MDHEN and CDR2 is SYDVKM. CDR3 protein: CASSLLAWINNSPLHF. The CDR3 region has the DNA TGTGCCAGCAGTTTGTTGGCTTGGATTAATAATTCACCCCTCCACTTT. The variable domain in full, completed from reference TRBV28 and TRBJ1-6, reads DVKVTQSSRYLVKRTGEKVFLECVQDMDHENMFWYRQDPGLGLRLIYFSYDVKMKEKGDIPEGYSVSREKKERFSLILESASTNQTSMYLCASSLLAWINNSPLHFGNGTRLTVT.

This clonotype was counted between two and nine times. J is TRBJ2-7 and V is TRBV12-5; D gene uncertain. The ends were cut back, 6 bases at V and 4 bases at J, with 7 bases in the middle. The CDR3 consists of 11 residues. Germline CDR1 is LGHNT and CDR2 is FRNRAP. This CDR3 reads CASGVVYEQYF. The DNA for the CDR3 is TGTGCTAGTGGGGTAGTATACGAGCAGTACTTC.

This sequence joins TRBV5-6 and TRBJ2-2; TRBD1 agrees at 7 bases. The V gene's germline CDR1 is SGHDT and CDR2 YYEEEE. The junction had 11 bases not matched to a gene; V was cut back by 4 bases and J by 2 bases. The CDR3 spans 17 residues. CDR3 nucleotides: TGTGCCAGCAGCACCTACGTCCGGGACAGTAACACCGGGGAGCTGTTTTTT. As protein: CASSTYVRDSNTGELFF.

This clonotype has a handful of counts. The chain is built from TRBV20-1 and TRBJ1-1; 7 bases match TRBD1. CDR1 and CDR2 (germline): DFQATT, SNEGSKA (reference sequence). This CDR3 has 20 residues. Losses at the gene ends were 0 bases for V and 2 bases for J; bases not matched to a gene: 21. DNA of the CDR3: TGCAGTGCTAGAGATCCGGCAGGGGGACAGAGGGTTAGAAGTAACACTGAAGCTTTCTTT. Protein product: CSARDPAGGQRVRSNTEAFF.

This clonotype was observed a few times. J is TRBJ1-6 and V is TRBV6-1, with D maybe TRBD1 (6 bases). V lost 1 base and J lost 9, with 16 bases in between. Germline lookup yields CDR1 MNHNS and CDR2 SASEGT. This CDR3 has 16 residues. CDR3 coding DNA: TGTGCCAGCAGTGAAGGACCAGGGGTAGGGATTTCACCCCTCCACTTT. Translated: CASSEGPGVGISPLHF.

In this sample, this clonotype turned up many times. The chain has TRBV29-1 and TRBJ1-4; 9 bases fit TRBD1. In germline, CDR1 is SQVTM, CDR2 ANQGSEA. J gave up 7 bases and V 7 bases, and 19 bases lay outside the gene matches. The CDR3 loop spans 17 amino acids. As DNA, the CDR3 is TGCAGCGCTTTGGGCCCCCCGGGACAGGGTTTGGGTGAAAAACTGTTTTTT. This encodes CSALGPPGQGLGEKLFF.

This clonotype was counted ten times or more. The chain links TRBV2 to TRBJ1-5, with D maybe TRBD1 (5 bases). V was shortened by 4 bases and J by 3 bases, with 10 bases between the two germline ends. The CDR3 is 14 amino acids. CDR1 and CDR2 (germline): SNHLY, FYNNEI. The CDR3 nucleotides read TGTGCCAGCAGTGGGCCAGGGTTCAATCAGCCCCAGCATTTT. It specifies CASSGPGFNQPQHF. Combining the CDR3 with reference TRBV2 and TRBJ1-5 gives the whole variable domain EPEVTQTPSHQVTQMGQEVILRCVPISNHLYFYWYRQILGQKVEFLVSFYNNEISEKSEIFDDQFSVERPDGSNFTLKIRSTKLEDSAMYFCASSGPGFNQPQHFGDGTRLSIL.

At least ten counts were recorded for this clonotype. This chain uses TRBV29-1 with TRBJ2-5, with D possibly being TRBD2 (6 bases). The V end was cut by 7 bases, the J end by 0 bases, with 9 bases between. The CDR3 consists of 12 residues. Germline lookup yields CDR1 SQVTM and CDR2 ANQGSEA. The chain's CDR3 is CSGGGYQETQYF. In nucleotides, the CDR3 is TGCAGCGGAGGAGGGTACCAAGAGACCCAGTACTTC.

This clonotype was seen at least ten times. V gene TRBV20-1 combines with J gene TRBJ2-3; D perhaps matches TRBD2 (6 bases). Germline V gives CDR1 DFQATT, CDR2 SNEGSKA (reference sequence). CDR3 size: 13 residues. V lost 0 bases and J lost 5, with 9 bases in between. The CDR3 nucleotides read TGCAGTGCTAGAGATGGAGGGAGAGATACGCAGTATTTT. Its protein product is CSARDGGRDTQYF.

The table lists this clonotype with many counts. V usage is TRBV20-1 and J usage is TRBJ1-2; D gene ambiguous. From germline, CDR1 is DFQATT and CDR2 SNEGSKA (reference sequence). The CDR3 consists of 12 residues. Trimming removed 6 bases at V and 1 base at J, with 9 bases between. The CDR3 protein is CSAGEVNYGYTF. CDR3 bases: TGCAGTGCCGGGGAAGTTAACTATGGCTACACCTTC.

The V call is TRBV20-1, the J call TRBJ2-3, with D uncertain. This CDR3 is 12 amino acids long. The V gene lost 2 bases and the J gene lost 0 bases, with 3 bases spanning the gap. Germline V gene lookup returns CDR1 DFQATT and CDR2 SNEGSKA (reference sequence). In nucleotides, the CDR3 is TGCAGTGCTAGACCCAGCACAGATACGCAGTATTTT. Encoded protein: CSARPSTDTQYF.

This clonotype was counted at least ten times. The V and J genes are TRBV4-1 and TRBJ1-1; no definite D call. This CDR3 contains 15 residues. V lost 0 bases to trimming and J lost 4 bases, with 12 bases between them. Germline assignment: CDR1 MGHRA and CDR2 YSYEKL. The CDR3: CASSQELDLGTEAFF. CDR3 coding DNA: TGCGCCAGCAGCCAAGAGTTGGATTTGGGCACTGAAGCTTTCTTT.

This clonotype was seen only once. This chain connects TRBV28 to TRBJ2-2, with D possibly being TRBD2 (6 bases). V was shortened by 3 bases and J by 6 bases, with 14 bases between the two germline ends. CDR1 is MDHEN, CDR2 SYDVKM, per germline. The CDR3 is made up of 15 amino acids. Written as DNA, the CDR3 is TGTGCCAGCAGTTTGGGGCTCGGCGGGGCCGGGGAGCTGTTTTTT. It is translated as CASSLGLGGAGELFF.

This clonotype was counted at least ten times. The rearrangement uses TRBV29-1 and TRBJ2-3; D call uncertain. V was pared by 5 bases and J by 3 bases, with 15 bases between. This CDR3 is built from 14 residues. Germline CDR1 reads SQVTM; CDR2 reads ANQGSEA. CDR3 DNA sequence: TGCAGCGTTTGCATCGCCATCCAGACAGATACGCAGTATTTT. It encodes CSVCIAIQTDTQYF.

This clonotype was counted between two and nine times. The chain combines TRBV20-1 with TRBJ1-4, with D possibly matching TRBD1 (5 bases). The CDR3 length is 13 residues. Trimming pared 6 bases from V and 7 bases from J, leaving 15 bases between. Germline V gene lookup returns CDR1 DFQATT and CDR2 SNEGSKA (reference sequence). The CDR3 protein is CSAHELGGEKLFF. The DNA of the CDR3 is TGCAGTGCCCATGAATTGGGGGGTGAAAAACTGTTTTTT.

This clonotype was counted at least ten times. The gene calls are TRBV29-1 and TRBJ2-2; D is possibly TRBD2 (5 bases). Germline V lookup: CDR1 SQVTM, CDR2 ANQGSEA. Trimming removed 3 bases from V and 1 base from J, with 9 bases in between. The CDR3 covers 14 residues. In nucleotides, the CDR3 is TGCAGCGTTGAGGCTACTAGGAACACCGGGGAGCTGTTTTTT. This codes for CSVEATRNTGELFF.

This clonotype was seen ten or more times. The chain employs TRBV28 and TRBJ2-1; 7 bases fit TRBD1. Losses at the gene ends were 5 bases for V and 3 bases for J; bases not matched to a gene: 7. Germline V gene data show CDR1 as MDHEN and CDR2 as SYDVKM. The CDR3 has 15 amino acids. CDR3 nucleotide sequence: TGTGCCAGCAGTACCGGGACAGTGGGCTACAATGAGCAGTTCTTC. Translated, it gives CASSTGTVGYNEQFF.

This clonotype was seen at least ten times. The J gene is TRBJ1-5, the V gene TRBV19, with 9 bases fitting TRBD1. The V gene's germline CDR1 is LNHDA and CDR2 SQIVND (reference sequence). The CDR3 is made up of 13 amino acids. The V and J ends lost 9 bases and 6 bases, in that order; junction bases with no gene match: 6. The CDR3 sequence is CASRTGVGQPQHF. In DNA form, the CDR3 reads TGTGCCAGCAGGACAGGGGTAGGTCAGCCCCAGCATTTT. The full variable domain, in which reference TRBV19 and TRBJ1-5 provide the parts outside the CDR3, is DGGITQSPKYLFRKEGQNVTLSCEQNLNHDAMYWYRQDPGQGLRLIYYSQIVNDFQKGDIAEGYSVSREKKESFPLTVTSAQKNPTAFYLCASRTGVGQPQHFGDGTRLSIL.